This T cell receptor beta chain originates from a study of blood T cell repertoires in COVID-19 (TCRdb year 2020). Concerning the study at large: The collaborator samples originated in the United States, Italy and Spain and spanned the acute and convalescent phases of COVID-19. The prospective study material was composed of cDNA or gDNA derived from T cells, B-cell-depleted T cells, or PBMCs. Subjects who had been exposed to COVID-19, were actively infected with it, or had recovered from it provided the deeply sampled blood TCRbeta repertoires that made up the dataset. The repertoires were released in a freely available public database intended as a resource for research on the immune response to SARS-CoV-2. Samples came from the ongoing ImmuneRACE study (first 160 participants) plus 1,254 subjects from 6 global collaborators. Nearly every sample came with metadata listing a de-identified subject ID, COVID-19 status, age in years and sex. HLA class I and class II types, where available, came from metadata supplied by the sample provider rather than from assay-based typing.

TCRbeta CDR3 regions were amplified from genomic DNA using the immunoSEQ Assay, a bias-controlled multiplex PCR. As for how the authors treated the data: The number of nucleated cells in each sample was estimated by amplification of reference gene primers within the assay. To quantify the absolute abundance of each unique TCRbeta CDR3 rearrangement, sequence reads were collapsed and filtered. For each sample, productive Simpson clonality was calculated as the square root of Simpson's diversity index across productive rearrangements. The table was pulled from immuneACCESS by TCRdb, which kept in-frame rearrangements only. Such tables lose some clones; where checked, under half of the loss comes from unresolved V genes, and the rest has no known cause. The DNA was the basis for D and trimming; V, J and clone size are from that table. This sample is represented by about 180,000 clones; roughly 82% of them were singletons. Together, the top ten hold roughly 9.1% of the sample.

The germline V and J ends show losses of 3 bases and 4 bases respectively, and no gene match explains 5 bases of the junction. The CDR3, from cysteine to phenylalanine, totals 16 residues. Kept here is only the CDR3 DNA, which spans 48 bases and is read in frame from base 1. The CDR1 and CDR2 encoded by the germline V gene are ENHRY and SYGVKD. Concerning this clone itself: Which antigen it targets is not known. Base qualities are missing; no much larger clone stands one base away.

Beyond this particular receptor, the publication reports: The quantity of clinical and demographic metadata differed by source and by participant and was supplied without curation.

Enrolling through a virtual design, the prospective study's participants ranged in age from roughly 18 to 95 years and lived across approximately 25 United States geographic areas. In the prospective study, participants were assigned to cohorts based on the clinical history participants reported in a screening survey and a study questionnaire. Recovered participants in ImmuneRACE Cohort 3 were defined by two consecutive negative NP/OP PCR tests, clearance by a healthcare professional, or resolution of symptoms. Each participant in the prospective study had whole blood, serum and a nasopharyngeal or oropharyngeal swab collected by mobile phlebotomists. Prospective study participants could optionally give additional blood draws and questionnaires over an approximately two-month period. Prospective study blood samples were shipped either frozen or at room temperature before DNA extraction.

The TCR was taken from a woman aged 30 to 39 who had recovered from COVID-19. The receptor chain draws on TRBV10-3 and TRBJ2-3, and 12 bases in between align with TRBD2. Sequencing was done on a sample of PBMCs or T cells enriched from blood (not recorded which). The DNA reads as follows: TGTGCCATCAGTGATACCCTAGCGGGAGGGCCAGATACGCAGTATTTT. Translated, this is CAISDTLAGGPDTQYF.